This T cell receptor beta chain was obtained from a study of spatial heterogeneity in lung cancer. Each CDR3 protein is one row after TCRdb ran MiXCR on the 5' RACE reads. Of under 5,000 distinct CDR3 sequences in the sample, about 7% were seen once. The time point denotes: sample taken at primary tumor resection. Whole RNA came from tumor, nontumor lung or frozen PBMC and was sequenced without being sorted. There are 15 residues in the CDR3. Per the germline V gene, CDR1 is SEHNR and CDR2 is FQNEAQ (reference sequence). The trim removed 1 base at V and 11 bases at J, leaving 13 bases unmatched. The source material was normal lung tissue next to the tumor, sampled at surgery. The gene calls are TRBV7-9 and TRBJ1-1; 7 positions match TRBD1. This TCR was recovered from a male donor with early-stage non-small cell lung cancer. The CDR3 region has the DNA TGTGCCAGCAGCTTAGGCACAGGGGCCTGGAGCGGGGCTTTCTTT. Translation: CASSLGTGAWSGAFF.